These 29 T cell receptor beta chains were all obtained from the same sample, sequenced in a study of PD-1 blockade in classical Hodgkin lymphoma. Profiling relied on immunoSEQ multiplex PCR, and the TCRdb table lists in-frame clones only, not all of them. This table holds 50,000 to 65,000 clones, about 90% found once. Specified time point: cycle 4 day 1 (C4D1), after around six weeks of nivolumab. With no exception, relapse followed autologous stem cell transplantation in all patients, and brentuximab vedotin exposure varied. Sequenced here: peripheral blood mononuclear cells (PBMCs), sampled before the fourth cycle of nivolumab. The receptors stem from a human donor with classical Hodgkin lymphoma.

This chain joins TRBV27 and TRBJ2-2; 8 bases match TRBD1. Germline V gives CDR1 MNHEY, CDR2 SMNVEV (reference sequence). CDR3 length: 16 amino acids. With 7 bases clipped from V and 1 base from J, the junction kept 8 bases outside the gene matches. CDR3 DNA sequence: TGTGCCAGCACCCTCCTTGGGACAGGGAACACCGGGGAGCTGTTTTTT. Encoded protein: CASTLLGTGNTGELFF.

This chain connects TRBV15 to TRBJ2-2; no clear D. This CDR3 has 14 residues. Germline-derived CDR1 and CDR2 are LNHNV and YYDKDF (reference sequence). V shed 3 bases and J shed 3 bases, with 8 bases lying between them. The CDR3: CATSRDLDTGELFF. CDR3 DNA sequence: TGTGCCACCAGCAGGGATTTAGACACCGGGGAGCTGTTTTTT.

This sequence joins TRBV6-1 and TRBJ1-5; D gene uncertain. The V and J ends lost 6 bases and 7 bases respectively, with 10 bases between them. The CDR3 consists of 12 residues. Germline V lookup: CDR1 MNHNS, CDR2 SASEGT. The CDR3 reads CASRNGGQPQHF. Here the CDR3 DNA reads TGTGCCAGCAGGAATGGTGGCCAGCCCCAGCATTTT.

Note on this clone: The same CDR3 also results from other DNA sequences found in this sample. The chain links TRBV11-2 to TRBJ1-2; weak D call: TRBD1 (6 bases). CDR3 length: 14 residues. In germline, CDR1 is SGHAT, CDR2 FQNNGV. V gave up 0 bases and J gave up 3 bases, with 8 bases separating them. The CDR3 region is CASSLDRGDYGYTF. The DNA of the CDR3 is TGTGCCAGCAGCTTAGACAGGGGAGACTATGGCTACACCTTC.

The chain links TRBV2 to TRBJ1-2, with 7 nucleotides matching TRBD1. CDR3 length: 13 amino acids. The germline V gene has CDR1 SNHLY and CDR2 FYNNEI. V trimming: 4 bases; J trimming: 12 bases; junction bases outside the gene matches: 11. CDR3 bases: TGTGCCAGCAGTGTGAGTGGGACAGTCGGTAACACCTTC. Translated, it gives CASSVSGTVGNTF.

The chain joins TRBV7-2 to TRBJ2-7; no reliable D call. Deletions cut 3 bases from V and 4 bases from J, with 28 bases between. The length of the CDR3 is 19 residues. Germline V gene sequence: CDR1 SGHTA, CDR2 FQGNSA. This chain's CDR3 is CASSFPSRLDGKSPYEQYF. In nucleotides, the CDR3 is TGTGCCAGCAGCTTCCCCTCCCGCCTCGACGGAAAAAGCCCATACGAGCAGTACTTC.

This clone came up once. The chain links TRBV20-1 to TRBJ2-1; D gene uncertain. V was shortened by 4 bases and J by 9 bases, with 7 bases between the two germline ends. CDR3 length: 10 residues. Germline loops: CDR1 DFQATT, CDR2 SNEGSKA (reference sequence). CDR3: CSATRGEQFF. The CDR3 DNA sequence: TGCAGTGCTACCCGAGGTGAGCAGTTCTTC.

The chain carries TRBV6-5 and TRBJ2-5; 10 bases line up with TRBD1. Germline values: CDR1 MNHEY, CDR2 SVGAGI. V gave up 2 bases and J gave up 5 bases; unmatched junction bases: 2. The CDR3 has 14 residues. The CDR3 bases are TGTGCCAGCAGTTACGGGACAGGGGTGGAGACCCAGTACTTC. As protein: CASSYGTGVETQYF.

This sequence joins TRBV6-6 and TRBJ1-2; D is perhaps TRBD1 (6 bases). Germline-derived CDR1 and CDR2 are MNHNY and SVGAGI (reference sequence). V shed 4 bases and J shed 1 base, with 16 bases lying between them. This CDR3 region has 16 residues. CDR3 DNA: TGTGCCAGCAGTTTGAAAGTGGGACACCTTAACTATGGCTACACCTTC. Its translation: CASSLKVGHLNYGYTF.

This sequence joins TRBV13 and TRBJ2-5; 12 nucleotides align to TRBD2. Looked up from germline, CDR1 is PRHDT and CDR2 is FYEKMQ (reference sequence). V shed 5 bases, J shed 5 bases, and the junction held 12 bases outside the gene matches. The CDR3 covers 17 residues. In DNA, the CDR3 is TGTGCCAGCAGCCTTGGACTAGCGGGGATTCGGGGGGAGACCCAGTACTTC. It specifies CASSLGLAGIRGETQYF.

This chain links TRBV5-6 with TRBJ2-7; unclear D gene. V lost 4 bases, J lost 9 bases, and 2 bases lay in between. This CDR3 has 8 residues. Germline V CDR1 and CDR2: SGHDT, YYEEEE. The CDR3 DNA follows: TGTGCCAGCAGCCCGCAGTACTTC. It codes for CASSPQYF.

The chain employs TRBV6-5 and TRBJ2-7, with D hard to call. CDR1 MNHEY and CDR2 SVGAGI come from the germline V gene. The CDR3 runs 12 residues. With 4 bases removed from V and 5 bases from J, the gap between germline ends came to 9 bases. Here the CDR3 reads CASSSAIDEQYF. The CDR3, as DNA: TGTGCCAGCAGTTCCGCCATCGACGAGCAGTACTTC.

CDR3 in amino acids: CASSSRRQTGELFF. Here the CDR3 DNA reads TGTGCCAGCAGCTCACGTCGACAGACCGGGGAGCTGTTTTTT. The gene calls are TRBV5-8 and TRBJ2-2; D may be TRBD1 (5 bases). The V end was cut by 3 bases, the J end by 5 bases, with 11 bases between. Germline-derived CDR1 and CDR2 are SGHTS and YDEGEE. CDR3 size: 14 residues.

The CDR3 sequence is CAWSGGTSVRWETQYF. The CDR3 DNA reads TGTGCCTGGAGTGGGGGGACTAGCGTAAGGTGGGAGACCCAGTACTTC. This chain links TRBV30 with TRBJ2-5; 10 bases match TRBD2. The CDR3 sequence is 16 residues long. CDR1 GTSNPN and CDR2 SVGIG come from the germline V gene (reference sequence). V was clipped by 1 base and J by 5 bases; unmatched bases: 10.

This clone has a handful of counts. This chain's CDR3 is CAWSVQEDQPQHF. CDR3 nucleotides: TGTGCCTGGAGTGTACAGGAAGATCAGCCCCAGCATTTT. V usage is TRBV30 and J usage is TRBJ1-5, with a tentative D call TRBD1 (5 bases). Germline V gene data show CDR1 as GTSNPN and CDR2 as SVGIG (reference sequence). The CDR3 length is 13 residues. V was trimmed by 0 bases and J by 5 bases, leaving 8 bases between them.

The gene calls are TRBV13 and TRBJ1-1; a weak D match, TRBD1 (5 bases). Germline loops: CDR1 PRHDT, CDR2 FYEKMQ (reference sequence). The CDR3 extends over 14 amino acids. Trimming left V 5 bases short and J 11 bases short, with 21 bases between. CDR3: CASSQIGTHDRAFF. Here the CDR3 DNA reads TGTGCCAGCAGCCAAATAGGGACCCACGACCGGGCTTTCTTT.

This clone was found once. The chain couples TRBV21-1 to TRBJ1-3; the DNA was not used to check the table's D call, TRBD1. TRBV21-1 is labeled a pseudogene. This CDR3 spans 15 amino acids. CDR3: CASSNIQGSGNTIYF. DNA of the CDR3: TGTGCCAGCAGCAACATACAGGGCTCTGGAAACACCATATATTTT.

This chain links TRBV13 with TRBJ2-6; possible D gene TRBD2, 5 bases. CDR1 is PRHDT, CDR2 FYEKMQ, per germline (reference sequence). The CDR3 has 17 amino acids. Between the trimmed V and J ends, which lost 0 bases and 1 base, there was a span of 10 bases. DNA for the CDR3: TGTGCCAGCAGCTTAGGAGGGAGTGGGTCTGGGGCCAACGTCCTGACTTTC. Translated: CASSLGGSGSGANVLTF.

CDR3 nucleotide sequence: TGTGCCAGCAGGGGACGCCCAAGAGAGACCCAGTACTTC. Protein product: CASRGRPRETQYF. V is TRBV28 and J is TRBJ2-5, with D possibly called TRBD1 or TRBD2 (5 bases each). Trimming removed 6 bases at V and 4 bases at J, with 12 bases between. The germline gives CDR1 MDHEN, CDR2 SYDVKM. The CDR3 has 13 residues. The full variable domain, with the rest looked up from reference TRBV28 and TRBJ2-5, is DVKVTQSSRYLVKRTGEKVFLECVQDMDHENMFWYRQDPGLGLRLIYFSYDVKMKEKGDIPEGYSVSREKKERFSLILESASTNQTSMYLCASRGRPRETQYFGPGTRLLVL.

This clone was counted only a few times. The CDR3: CASSGVNTEAFF. In DNA form, the CDR3 reads TGTGCCAGCAGCGGGGTAAACACTGAAGCTTTCTTT. This chain uses TRBV9 with TRBJ1-1; D is uncertain. The germline V gene has CDR1 SGDLS and CDR2 YYNGEE. The CDR3 runs to 12 residues. Deletions cut 3 bases from V and 2 bases from J, with 5 bases between. Full variable domain (remainder filled in from reference TRBV9 and TRBJ1-1): DSGVTQTPKHLITATGQRVTLRCSPRSGDLSVYWYQQSLDQGLQFLIQYYNGEERAKGNILERFSAQQFPDLHSELNLSSLELGDSALYFCASSGVNTEAFFGQGTRLTVV.

The gene calls are TRBV18 and TRBJ1-5; D unclear. Trimming removed 3 bases at V and 0 bases at J, with 9 bases between. Germline CDR1 and CDR2: KGHSH and LQKENI. The CDR3 is 15 amino acids. Written as DNA, the CDR3 is TGTGCCAGCTCACCTGTCGGGTATAGCAATCAGCCCCAGCATTTT. As protein: CASSPVGYSNQPQHF.

CDR3 DNA sequence: TGTGCCACCGGGGGCGAACAAGAGACCCAGTACTTC. This sequence encodes CATGGEQETQYF. The chain employs TRBV15 and TRBJ2-5, with TRBD1 as a possible D gene (6 bases). The V end lost 8 bases, the J end lost 2 bases, and 9 bases lay between the germline ends. Looked up from germline, CDR1 is LNHNV and CDR2 is YYDKDF (reference sequence). CDR3 length: 12 residues.

The chain combines TRBV10-2 with TRBJ1-5; TRBD1 aligns across 8 bases. Germline V CDR1 and CDR2: WSHSY, SAAADI. The J segment lost 2 bases and the V segment lost 3 bases, leaving 6 bases of the junction unmatched. The CDR3 spans 16 residues. CDR3 in DNA: TGCGCCAGCAGTGACCAGACAGGGGACGGCAATCAGCCCCAGCATTTT. It codes for CASSDQTGDGNQPQHF.

J is TRBJ2-5 and V is TRBV7-9; D remains ambiguous. This CDR3 contains 14 residues. From germline, CDR1 is SEHNR and CDR2 FQNEAQ (reference sequence). V was cut by 6 bases and J by 4 bases, with 15 bases left in between. The CDR3 loop reads CASSRSGSTETQYF. Written as DNA, the CDR3 is TGTGCCAGCAGTCGGTCGGGTAGTACAGAGACCCAGTACTTC.

The sample holds one count of this clone. V is TRBV5-6 and J is TRBJ2-5; the D gene is possibly TRBD1 (5 bases). V shed 0 bases and J shed 7 bases, with 16 bases lying between them. Germline CDR1 is SGHDT and CDR2 is YYEEEE. CDR3 length: 15 amino acids. CDR3 sequence (DNA): TGTGCCAGCAGCTTGGGGGTGACGTCTAGGGGGACCCAGTACTTC. Residues: CASSLGVTSRGTQYF.

This rearrangement joins TRBV7-9 to TRBJ2-7; D gene unclear. The germline V gene encodes CDR1 SEHNR and CDR2 FQNEAQ (reference sequence). This CDR3 has 11 residues. V shed 6 bases and J shed 3 bases, with 6 bases lying between them. CDR3 region: CASSQDYEQYF. The CDR3 coding sequence is TGTGCCAGCAGTCAGGACTACGAGCAGTACTTC. The full variable domain, its missing parts supplied by reference TRBV7-9 and TRBJ2-7, is DTGVSQNPRHKITKRGQNVTFRCDPISEHNRLYWYRQTLGQGPEFLTYFQNEAQLEKSRLLSDRFSAERPKGSFSTLEIQRTEQGDSAMYLCASSQDYEQYFGPGTRLTVT.

V is TRBV14 and J is TRBJ1-4, with 9 bases aligning to TRBD1. V dropped 2 bases and J dropped 5; count of bases not matched to a gene: 3. CDR3 length: 15 residues. From germline, CDR1 is SGHDN and CDR2 FVKESK. The DNA for the CDR3 is TGTGCCAGCAGCCAAATGGGACAGGGAAATGAAAAACTGTTTTTT. It encodes CASSQMGQGNEKLFF. Complete variable domain (other parts from reference TRBV14 and TRBJ1-4): EAGVTQFPSHSVIEKGQTVTLRCDPISGHDNLYWYRRVMGKEIKFLLHFVKESKQDESGMPNNRFLAERTGGTYSTLKVQPAELEDSGVYFCASSQMGQGNEKLFFGSGTQLSVL.

The V gene is TRBV27, the J gene TRBJ1-2; 7 bases agree with TRBD1. Germline lookup yields CDR1 MNHEY and CDR2 SMNVEV (reference sequence). The CDR3 extends over 15 amino acids. V shed 2 bases and J 5 bases; nucleotides not matched to a gene: 8. The CDR3 reads CASSLTVTGRYGYTF. The CDR3 coding sequence is TGTGCCAGCAGTTTAACAGTGACAGGGAGATATGGCTACACCTTC.

V usage is TRBV27 and J usage is TRBJ2-1; tentatively, D is TRBD1 (5 bases). The CDR3 spans 14 residues. Trimming left V 2 bases short and J 8 bases short, with 13 bases between. CDR1 and CDR2 (germline): MNHEY, SMNVEV (reference sequence). The CDR3 sequence is CASSLLGSRDEQFF. The CDR3 nucleotides read TGTGCCAGCAGTTTACTGGGTAGCAGGGATGAGCAGTTCTTC.